The 25 T cell receptor beta chains presented below share a single source sample, sequenced in a study of blood T cell repertoires in COVID-19. Clones were sequenced by immunoSEQ multiplex PCR, and TCRdb holds only the in-frame ones, with some missing. The sample has about 190,000 clones, approximately 85% seen once; the top ten hold 5.1%. The sequencing sample was made of peripheral blood. The receptors shown here come from a woman aged 70-85 years with active or convalescent COVID-19.

J is TRBJ2-3 and V is TRBV20-1; the D is unclear. Trimming pared 6 bases from V and 1 base from J, leaving 8 bases between. Germline V gene sequence: CDR1 DFQATT, CDR2 SNEGSKA (reference sequence). The CDR3 runs to 12 residues. The CDR3 here is CSASLRTDTQYF. CDR3 coding DNA: TGCAGTGCGAGTCTTCGCACAGATACGCAGTATTTT.

V is TRBV19 and J is TRBJ2-1; the D gene is possibly TRBD2 (6 bases). Germline V lookup: CDR1 LNHDA, CDR2 SQIVND (reference sequence). V lost 4 bases and J lost 7, with 14 bases in between. There are 14 residues in the CDR3. CDR3 DNA sequence: TGTGCCAGTAGTAATTCGACTAGTGGAAATGAGCAGTTCTTC. Translation gives CASSNSTSGNEQFF.

This clone appeared once. V gene TRBV2 combines with J gene TRBJ2-5; 9 nucleotides agree with TRBD2. The CDR3 covers 16 residues. Germline V gives CDR1 SNHLY, CDR2 FYNNEI. V lost 2 bases and J lost 4; bases outside the gene matches: 8. In nucleotides, the CDR3 is TGTGCCAGCAGTGAACGGGGTAGCGGGAGCCGAGAGACCCAGTACTTC. Its translation is CASSERGSGSRETQYF.

The rearrangement uses TRBV7-9 and TRBJ2-5; 9 nucleotides match TRBD1. This CDR3 contains 15 residues. Germline loops: CDR1 SEHNR, CDR2 FQNEAQ (reference sequence). After removal of 5 bases from V and 6 bases from J, the junction contained 10 bases not matched to a gene. This chain's CDR3 is CASSHLTGGKQTQYF. CDR3 nucleotide sequence: TGTGCCAGCAGCCACCTGACAGGGGGAAAGCAGACCCAGTACTTC.

This sequence joins TRBV7-2 and TRBJ2-7; D perhaps matches TRBD2 (5 bases). This CDR3 is built from 13 residues. V lost 5 bases and J 4 bases, leaving 12 bases between the germline ends. Germline values: CDR1 SGHTA, CDR2 FQGNSA. CDR3 protein: CASSLTIRYEQYF. CDR3 nucleotides: TGTGCCAGCAGCCTGACTATCCGATACGAGCAGTACTTC.

This chain joins TRBV29-1 and TRBJ2-3; D call uncertain. This CDR3 has 13 amino acids. The germline V gene has CDR1 SQVTM and CDR2 ANQGSEA. V lost 6 bases and J 8 bases, leaving 18 bases between the germline ends. CDR3 protein: CSVSSESSGTQYF. In nucleotides, the CDR3 is TGCAGCGTCTCTTCGGAGTCCAGTGGTACGCAGTATTTT.

CDR3 bases: TGTGCCAGTAAACAACAGGGCTACTATGGCTACACCTTC. Its protein is CASKQQGYYGYTF. The chain combines TRBV19 with TRBJ1-2; weak D call: TRBD1 (6 bases). Germline V lookup: CDR1 LNHDA, CDR2 SQIVND (reference sequence). V shed 7 bases and J shed 3 bases, with 12 bases lying between them. The CDR3 runs to 13 residues.

This rearrangement joins TRBV6-2 or TRBV6-3 to TRBJ1-5; D not resolved. Germline V gene sequence: CDR1 MNHEY, CDR2 SVGEGT. The CDR3 length is 17 residues. Deletions cut 4 bases from V and 6 bases from J, with 22 bases between. The CDR3 protein is CASSSHRGRAVSQPQHF. DNA for the CDR3: TGTGCCAGCAGTTCGCACCGAGGGAGGGCCGTTAGTCAGCCCCAGCATTTT.

The rearrangement joins TRBV4-2 to TRBJ1-4; the D is unclear. V lost 4 bases, J lost 6 bases, and 18 bases lay in between. CDR3 size: 16 residues. Germline lookup yields CDR1 LGHNA and CDR2 YNFKEQ. The CDR3 sequence is CASSPGHEVRYEKLFF. The CDR3 DNA reads TGTGCCAGCAGCCCTGGCCACGAAGTCCGATATGAAAAACTGTTTTTT.

The rearrangement links TRBV12-5 to TRBJ2-1; 8 bases are shared with TRBD1. Trimming removed 5 bases from V and 0 bases from J; junction bases left unmatched: 15. The CDR3 contains 19 residues. Germline V gene data show CDR1 as LGHNT and CDR2 as FRNRAP. Written as DNA, the CDR3 is TGTGCTAGTGGTCGACGTATCCTGGGACAGGCTGTCTCCTACAATGAGCAGTTCTTC. Translating it yields CASGRRILGQAVSYNEQFF. The entire variable domain, with the rest obtained from reference TRBV12-5 and TRBJ2-1, is as follows: DARVTQTPRHKVTEMGQEVTMRCQPILGHNTVFWYRQTMMQGLELLAYFRNRAPLDDSGMPKDRFSAEMPDATLATLKIQPSEPRDSAVYFCASGRRILGQAVSYNEQFFGPGTRLTVL.

The genes are TRBV6-6 and TRBJ2-2; 11 bases match TRBD2. Trimming at V came to 7 bases and at J to 7 bases, leaving 8 bases not matched to a gene. Germline V gene data show CDR1 as MNHNY and CDR2 as SVGAGI (reference sequence). The CDR3 length is 15 residues. The CDR3 coding sequence is TGTGCCAGCATTACTAGACTAGCGGGAAGCGGGGAGCTGTTTTTT. Translated, it gives CASITRLAGSGELFF.

This clone was counted a single time. The chain joins TRBV2 to TRBJ2-5; 8 bases agree with TRBD2. Germline lookup yields CDR1 SNHLY and CDR2 FYNNEI. V was pared by 5 bases and J by 4 bases, with 9 bases of the junction left unmatched. There are 15 residues in the CDR3. CDR3 bases: TGTGCCAGCAGTACGGCGGGAGGCGGCCCAGAGACCCAGTACTTC. Translating it yields CASSTAGGGPETQYF.

This clone is a singleton in its sample. The chain couples TRBV9 to TRBJ1-6, with unresolved D. The CDR3 is made up of 16 amino acids. V lost 0 bases, J lost 9 bases, and 16 bases lay in between. Germline values: CDR1 SGDLS, CDR2 YYNGEE. DNA for the CDR3: TGTGCCAGCAGCGTAGGGAACAGTGGGTATGGTTCACCCCTCCACTTT. Translated, it gives CASSVGNSGYGSPLHF.

The J gene is TRBJ1-3, the V gene TRBV11-2, with 9 bases matching TRBD1. Per germline, CDR1 SGHAT and CDR2 FQNNGV. Trimming cost V 1 base and J 2 bases; bases outside gene matches: 3. The CDR3 is made up of 16 amino acids. The CDR3 nucleotides are TGTGCCAGCAGCTTAGGGACAGGGGCGACTGGAAACACCATATATTTT. Residues: CASSLGTGATGNTIYF.

The chain carries TRBV30 and TRBJ1-4; possibly TRBD1 for D (6 bases). CDR1 is GTSNPN and CDR2 is SVGIG in the germline V gene (reference sequence). Trimming took off 3 bases at V and 3 bases at J, with 17 bases between the two ends. This CDR3 has 16 residues. Here the CDR3 reads CAWSLFGGLSNEKLFF. CDR3 nucleotide sequence: TGTGCCTGGAGCCTTTTCGGGGGGCTCTCTAATGAAAAACTGTTTTTT.

The chain combines TRBV25-1 with TRBJ2-1, with 9 bases aligning to TRBD2. After removal of 3 bases from V and 0 bases from J, the junction contained 0 bases not matched to a gene. This CDR3 is built from 15 residues. Per germline, CDR1 MGHDK and CDR2 SYGVNS. The CDR3 loop reads CASSDSGGSYNEQFF. CDR3 sequence (DNA): TGTGCCAGCAGTGATAGCGGGGGCTCCTACAATGAGCAGTTCTTC.

The V call is TRBV18, the J call TRBJ2-3, with 9 bases that match TRBD1. The CDR3 contains 15 residues. V dropped 6 bases and J dropped 0; count of bases not matched to a gene: 4. The germline CDR1 and CDR2 sequences are KGHSH and LQKENI. CDR3 DNA: TGTGCCAGCTCCCAAGACAGGGGGAGCACAGATACGCAGTATTTT. This encodes CASSQDRGSTDTQYF.

The sample holds one count of this clone. This chain links TRBV28 with TRBJ1-2; 7 nucleotides match TRBD1. The junction had 8 bases not matched to a gene; V was cut back by 6 bases and J by 7 bases. This CDR3 has 13 amino acids. CDR1 and CDR2 (germline): MDHEN, SYDVKM. The DNA for the CDR3 is TGTGCCAGCAGCATCCTCCAGGGGGGTGGCTACACCTTC. Amino acids: CASSILQGGGYTF.

The chain couples TRBV6-1 to TRBJ2-5, with 10 bases identical to TRBD1. Trimming removed 3 bases from V and 7 bases from J; junction bases left unmatched: 8. In germline, CDR1 is MNHNS, CDR2 SASEGT. The length of the CDR3 is 15 residues. The CDR3 DNA reads as TGTGCCAGCAGTGACCGGGACAGGGGCCTTAGGACCCAGTACTTC. Protein: CASSDRDRGLRTQYF.

The chain links TRBV5-1 to TRBJ2-1, with TRBD2 identical over 11 bases. Germline V CDR1 and CDR2: SGHRS, YFSETQ. This CDR3 has 16 amino acids. Trimming took 2 bases from V and 0 from J; bases not matched to a gene: 1. The CDR3 DNA reads TGCGCCAGCAGCTTTACTAGCGGGAGCTCCTACAATGAGCAGTTCTTC. Residues: CASSFTSGSSYNEQFF. Drawing the rest from reference TRBV5-1 and TRBJ2-1, the complete variable domain is KAGVTQTPRYLIKTRGQQVTLSCSPISGHRSVSWYQQTPGQGLQFLFEYFSETQRNKGNFPGRFSGRQFSNSRSEMNVSTLELGDSALYLCASSFTSGSSYNEQFFGPGTRLTVL.

The chain carries TRBV6-6 and TRBJ1-2; TRBD1 is a possible D gene (5 bases). This CDR3 is 20 amino acids long. The V and J ends lost 5 bases and 2 bases respectively, with 30 bases between them. Germline values: CDR1 MNHNY, CDR2 SVGAGI (reference sequence). The CDR3 DNA sequence: TGTGCCAGCAGTCCCCGGATTCCAACAGGTTATCGCAGATCCAACTATGGCTACACCTTC. It specifies CASSPRIPTGYRRSNYGYTF.

The rearrangement joins TRBV28 to TRBJ2-3; D may be TRBD2 (6 bases). Germline loops: CDR1 MDHEN, CDR2 SYDVKM. Trimming left V 4 bases short and J 3 bases short, with 20 bases between. The CDR3 is 17 residues long. CDR3 DNA sequence: TGTGCCAGCAGTTCGAGGGACTCCCCATCAGGAACAGATACGCAGTATTTT. It is translated as CASSSRDSPSGTDTQYF.

The CDR3 region is CASSPWTPTYEQYF. Here the CDR3 DNA reads TGCGCCAGCAGCCCTTGGACACCCACCTACGAGCAGTACTTC. V usage is TRBV4-1 and J usage is TRBJ2-7; perhaps TRBD1 as D (5 bases). CDR3 length: 14 amino acids. Germline values: CDR1 MGHRA, CDR2 YSYEKL. V shed 4 bases and J shed 2 bases, with 12 bases lying between them.

The rearrangement joins TRBV3-1 (or the pseudogene TRBV3-2) to TRBJ2-1; D not certain. Trimming took 0 bases from V and 10 from J, leaving 16 bases between them. Germline V gene data show CDR1 as LGHDT and CDR2 as YNNKEL (reference sequence). The CDR3 is 15 amino acids. Written as DNA, the CDR3 is TGTGCCAGCAGCCAAGATCTTCTCCGGGTCGGGGAGCAGTTCTTC. The encoded protein is CASSQDLLRVGEQFF.

The rearrangement links TRBV24-1 to TRBJ2-1; no reliable D call. V was pared by 2 bases and J by 3 bases, with 7 bases between. The CDR3 spans 14 residues. CDR1 is KGHDR, CDR2 SFDVKD, per germline. The CDR3 nucleotides read TGTGCCACCAGTGATTCTACCGACTACAATGAGCAGTTCTTC. Translated: CATSDSTDYNEQFF.